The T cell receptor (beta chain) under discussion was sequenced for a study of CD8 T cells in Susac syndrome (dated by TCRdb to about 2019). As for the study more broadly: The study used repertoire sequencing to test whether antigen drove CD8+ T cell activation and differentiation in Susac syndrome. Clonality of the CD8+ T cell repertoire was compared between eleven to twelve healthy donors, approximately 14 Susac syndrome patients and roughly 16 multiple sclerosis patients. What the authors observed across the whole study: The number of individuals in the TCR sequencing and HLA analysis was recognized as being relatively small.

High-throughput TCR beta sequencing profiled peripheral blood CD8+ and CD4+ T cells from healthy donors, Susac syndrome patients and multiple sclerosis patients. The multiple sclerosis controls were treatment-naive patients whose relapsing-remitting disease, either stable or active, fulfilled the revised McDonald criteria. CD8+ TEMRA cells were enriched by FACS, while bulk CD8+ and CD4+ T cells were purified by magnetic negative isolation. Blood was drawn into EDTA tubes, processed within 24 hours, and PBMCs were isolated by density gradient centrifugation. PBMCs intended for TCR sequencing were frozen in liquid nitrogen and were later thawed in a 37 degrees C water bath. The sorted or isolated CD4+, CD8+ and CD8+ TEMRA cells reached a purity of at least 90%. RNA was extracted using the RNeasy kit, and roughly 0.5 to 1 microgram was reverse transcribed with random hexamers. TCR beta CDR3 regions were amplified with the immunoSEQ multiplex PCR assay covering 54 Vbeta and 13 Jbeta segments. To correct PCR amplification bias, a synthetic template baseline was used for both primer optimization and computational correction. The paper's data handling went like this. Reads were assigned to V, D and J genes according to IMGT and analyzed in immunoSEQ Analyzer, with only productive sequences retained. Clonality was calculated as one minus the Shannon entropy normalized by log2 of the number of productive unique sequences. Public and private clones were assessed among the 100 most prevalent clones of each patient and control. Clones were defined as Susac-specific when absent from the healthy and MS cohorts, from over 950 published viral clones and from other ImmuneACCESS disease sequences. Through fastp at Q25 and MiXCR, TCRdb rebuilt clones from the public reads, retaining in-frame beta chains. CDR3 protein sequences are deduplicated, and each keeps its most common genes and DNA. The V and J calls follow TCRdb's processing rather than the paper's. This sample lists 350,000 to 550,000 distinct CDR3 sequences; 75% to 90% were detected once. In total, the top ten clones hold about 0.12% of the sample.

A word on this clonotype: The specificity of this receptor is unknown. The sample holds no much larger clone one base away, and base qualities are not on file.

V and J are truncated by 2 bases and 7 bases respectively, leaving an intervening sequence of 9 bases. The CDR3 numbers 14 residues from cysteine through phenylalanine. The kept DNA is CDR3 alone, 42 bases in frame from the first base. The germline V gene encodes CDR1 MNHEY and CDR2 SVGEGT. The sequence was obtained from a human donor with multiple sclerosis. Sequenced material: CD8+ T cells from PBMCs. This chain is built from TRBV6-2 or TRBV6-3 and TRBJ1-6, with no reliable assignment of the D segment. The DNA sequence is TGTGCCAGCAGTTACATGGAACTGAATTCACCCCTCCACTTT. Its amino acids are CASSYMELNSPLHF.